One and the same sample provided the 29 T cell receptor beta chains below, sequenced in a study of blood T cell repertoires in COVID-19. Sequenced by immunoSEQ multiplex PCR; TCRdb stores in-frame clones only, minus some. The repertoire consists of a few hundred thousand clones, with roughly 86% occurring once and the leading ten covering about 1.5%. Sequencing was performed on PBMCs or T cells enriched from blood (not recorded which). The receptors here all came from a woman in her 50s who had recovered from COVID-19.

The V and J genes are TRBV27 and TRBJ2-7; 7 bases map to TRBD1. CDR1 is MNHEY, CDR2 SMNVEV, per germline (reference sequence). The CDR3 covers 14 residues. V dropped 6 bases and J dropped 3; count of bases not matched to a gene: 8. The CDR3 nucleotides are TGTGCCAGCAGACGCACAGGGGTTGTCTACGAGCAGTACTTC. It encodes CASRRTGVVYEQYF.

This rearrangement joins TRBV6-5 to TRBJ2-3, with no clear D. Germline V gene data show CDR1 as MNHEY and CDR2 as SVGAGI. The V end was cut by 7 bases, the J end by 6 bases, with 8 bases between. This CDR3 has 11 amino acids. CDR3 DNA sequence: TGTGCCAGCACCTTGGAGGATACGCAGTATTTT. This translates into CASTLEDTQYF.

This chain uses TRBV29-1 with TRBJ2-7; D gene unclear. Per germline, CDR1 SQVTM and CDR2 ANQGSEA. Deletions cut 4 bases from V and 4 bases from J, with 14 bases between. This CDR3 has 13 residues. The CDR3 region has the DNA TGCAGCGTTGCGGGTGGGTGGGTTTACGAGCAGTACTTC. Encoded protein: CSVAGGWVYEQYF.

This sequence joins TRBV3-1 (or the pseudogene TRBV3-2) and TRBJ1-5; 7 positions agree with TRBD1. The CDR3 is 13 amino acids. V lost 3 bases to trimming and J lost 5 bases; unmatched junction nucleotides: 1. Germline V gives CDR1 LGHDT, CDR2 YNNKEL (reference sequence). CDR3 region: CASSHQGDQPQHF. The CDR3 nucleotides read TGTGCCAGCAGCCACCAGGGGGATCAGCCCCAGCATTTT.

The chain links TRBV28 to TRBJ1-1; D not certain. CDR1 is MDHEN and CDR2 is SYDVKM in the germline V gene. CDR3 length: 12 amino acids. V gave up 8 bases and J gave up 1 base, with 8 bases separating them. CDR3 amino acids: CASGGPNTEAFF. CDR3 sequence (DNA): TGTGCCAGCGGAGGTCCGAACACTGAAGCTTTCTTT.

CDR3 coding DNA: TGTGCCATCAGTGTTAAACGGGAGGGCTATCACGAGCAGTACTTC. It yields the protein CAISVKREGYHEQYF. The gene calls are TRBV10-3 and TRBJ2-7; 8 bases are shared with TRBD2. The CDR3 spans 15 residues. J gave up 5 bases and V 4 bases, and 10 bases lay outside the gene matches. Germline-derived CDR1 and CDR2 are ENHRY and SYGVKD.

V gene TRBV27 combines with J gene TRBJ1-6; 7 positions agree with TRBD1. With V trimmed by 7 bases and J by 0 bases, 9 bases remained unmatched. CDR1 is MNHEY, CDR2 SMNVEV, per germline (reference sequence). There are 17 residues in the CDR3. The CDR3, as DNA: TGTGCCAGCAAAGAGGGGGCTCGAAGCTCCTATAATTCACCCCTCCACTTT. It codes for CASKEGARSSYNSPLHF.

In nucleotides, the CDR3 is TGTGCCAGCAGCTCCGATCCCAGCTCCTACGAGCAGTACTTC. This gives the protein CASSSDPSSYEQYF. The rearrangement uses TRBV5-6 and TRBJ2-7; no clear D gene. V was trimmed by 3 bases and J by 0 bases, leaving 10 bases between them. Germline values: CDR1 SGHDT, CDR2 YYEEEE. This CDR3 is 14 amino acids long.

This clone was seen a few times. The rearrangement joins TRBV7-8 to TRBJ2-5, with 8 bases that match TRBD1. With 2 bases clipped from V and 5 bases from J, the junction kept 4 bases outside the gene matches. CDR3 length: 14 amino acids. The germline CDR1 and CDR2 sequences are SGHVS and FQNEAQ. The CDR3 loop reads CASSLPTGVETQYF. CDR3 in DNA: TGTGCCAGCAGCTTACCGACAGGGGTCGAGACCCAGTACTTC.

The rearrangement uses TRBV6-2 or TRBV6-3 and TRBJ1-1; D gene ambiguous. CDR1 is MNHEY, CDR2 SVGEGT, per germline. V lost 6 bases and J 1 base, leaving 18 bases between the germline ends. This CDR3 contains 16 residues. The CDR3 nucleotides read TGTGCCAGCAGCGGGCCGGTTGGAGGGCCGAACACTGAAGCTTTCTTT. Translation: CASSGPVGGPNTEAFF.

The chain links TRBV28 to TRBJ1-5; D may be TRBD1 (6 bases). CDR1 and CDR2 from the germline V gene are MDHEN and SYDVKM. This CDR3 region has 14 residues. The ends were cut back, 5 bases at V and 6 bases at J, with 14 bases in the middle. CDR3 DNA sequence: TGTGCCAGCAGTCCGCGGGGGGCTGGTCAGCCCCAGCATTTT. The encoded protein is CASSPRGAGQPQHF. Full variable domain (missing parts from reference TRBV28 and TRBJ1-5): DVKVTQSSRYLVKRTGEKVFLECVQDMDHENMFWYRQDPGLGLRLIYFSYDVKMKEKGDIPEGYSVSREKKERFSLILESASTNQTSMYLCASSPRGAGQPQHFGDGTRLSIL.

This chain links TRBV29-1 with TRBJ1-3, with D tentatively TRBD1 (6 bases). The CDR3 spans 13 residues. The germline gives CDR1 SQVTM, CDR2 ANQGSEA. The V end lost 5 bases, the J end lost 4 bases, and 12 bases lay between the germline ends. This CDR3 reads CSVRRTGGNTIYF. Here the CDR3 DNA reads TGCAGCGTTCGTCGTACAGGGGGAAACACCATATATTTT.

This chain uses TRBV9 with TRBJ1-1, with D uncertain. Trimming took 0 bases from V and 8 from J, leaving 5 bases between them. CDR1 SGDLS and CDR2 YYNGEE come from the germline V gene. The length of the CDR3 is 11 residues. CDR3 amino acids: CASSVDREAFF. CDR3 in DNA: TGTGCCAGCAGCGTAGACAGAGAAGCTTTCTTT.

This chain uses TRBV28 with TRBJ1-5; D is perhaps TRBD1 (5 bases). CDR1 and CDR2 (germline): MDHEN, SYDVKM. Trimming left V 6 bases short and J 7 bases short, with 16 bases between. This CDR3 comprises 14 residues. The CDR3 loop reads CASSTDSPQQPQHF. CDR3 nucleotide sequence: TGTGCCAGCAGCACAGACAGTCCCCAGCAGCCCCAGCATTTT.

The CDR3 spells CASSISGTGYGYTF. CDR3 nucleotides: TGTGCCAGCAGTATCTCCGGGACAGGGTATGGCTACACCTTC. The rearrangement links TRBV27 to TRBJ1-2; 9 bases match TRBD1. Germline V gene data show CDR1 as MNHEY and CDR2 as SMNVEV (reference sequence). CDR3 length equals 14 residues. The ends lost 5 bases at V and 5 bases at J; junction bases unmatched: 6.

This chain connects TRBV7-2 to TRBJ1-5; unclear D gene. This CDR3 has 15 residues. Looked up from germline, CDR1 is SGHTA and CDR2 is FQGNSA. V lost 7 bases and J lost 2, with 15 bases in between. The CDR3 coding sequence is TGTGCCAGCACCCCCGATCGGTCGGGCAATCAGCCCCAGCATTTT. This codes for CASTPDRSGNQPQHF.

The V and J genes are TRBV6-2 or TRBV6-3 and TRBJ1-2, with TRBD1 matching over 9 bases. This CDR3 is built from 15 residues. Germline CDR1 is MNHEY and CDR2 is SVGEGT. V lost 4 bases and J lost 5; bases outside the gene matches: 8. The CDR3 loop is CASSSPTGGLYGYTF. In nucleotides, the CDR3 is TGTGCCAGCAGTTCCCCGACAGGGGGGCTGTATGGCTACACCTTC.

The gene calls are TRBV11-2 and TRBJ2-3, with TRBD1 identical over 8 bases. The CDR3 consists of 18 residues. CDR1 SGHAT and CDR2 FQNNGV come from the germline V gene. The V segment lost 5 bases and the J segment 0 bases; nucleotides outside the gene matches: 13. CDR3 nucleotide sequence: TGTGCCAGCAGCATTGGGACAGGCTACCCTGGGAGCACAGATACGCAGTATTTT. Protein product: CASSIGTGYPGSTDTQYF. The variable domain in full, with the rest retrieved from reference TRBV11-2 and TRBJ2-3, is EAGVAQSPRYKIIEKRQSVAFWCNPISGHATLYWYQQILGQGPKLLIQFQNNGVVDDSQLPKDRFSAERLKGVDSTLKIQPAKLEDSAVYLCASSIGTGYPGSTDTQYFGPGTRLTVL.

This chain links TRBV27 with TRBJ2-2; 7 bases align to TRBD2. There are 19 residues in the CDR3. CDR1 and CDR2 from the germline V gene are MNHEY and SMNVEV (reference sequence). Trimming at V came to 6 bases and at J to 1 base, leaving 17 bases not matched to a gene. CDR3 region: CASRKNSGTQNKNTGELFF. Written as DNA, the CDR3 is TGTGCCAGCAGAAAGAACAGCGGGACTCAAAACAAGAACACCGGGGAGCTGTTTTTT.

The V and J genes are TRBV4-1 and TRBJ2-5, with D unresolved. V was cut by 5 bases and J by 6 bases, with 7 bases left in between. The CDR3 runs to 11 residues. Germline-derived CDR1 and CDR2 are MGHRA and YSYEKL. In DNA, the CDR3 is TGCGCCAGCAGCTCCCGTAAGACCCAGTACTTC. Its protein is CASSSRKTQYF.

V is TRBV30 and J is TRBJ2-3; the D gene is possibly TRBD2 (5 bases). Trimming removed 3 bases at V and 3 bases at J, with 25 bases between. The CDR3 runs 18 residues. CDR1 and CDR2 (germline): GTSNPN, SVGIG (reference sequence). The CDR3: CAWRLTRRSTGMTDTQYF. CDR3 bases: TGTGCCTGGAGACTAACCCGGAGGTCAACCGGGATGACAGATACGCAGTATTTT.

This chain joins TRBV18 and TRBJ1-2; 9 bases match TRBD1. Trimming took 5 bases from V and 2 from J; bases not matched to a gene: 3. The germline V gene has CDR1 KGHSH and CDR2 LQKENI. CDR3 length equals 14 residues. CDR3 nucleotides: TGTGCCAGCTCATCCGGACAGGGGAACTATGGCTACACCTTC. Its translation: CASSSGQGNYGYTF.

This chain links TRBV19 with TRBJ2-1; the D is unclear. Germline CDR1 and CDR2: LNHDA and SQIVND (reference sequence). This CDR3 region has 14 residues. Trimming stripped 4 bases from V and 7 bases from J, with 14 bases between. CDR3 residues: CASSNPPNNNEQFF. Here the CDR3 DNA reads TGTGCCAGTAGTAACCCCCCAAACAATAATGAGCAGTTCTTC.

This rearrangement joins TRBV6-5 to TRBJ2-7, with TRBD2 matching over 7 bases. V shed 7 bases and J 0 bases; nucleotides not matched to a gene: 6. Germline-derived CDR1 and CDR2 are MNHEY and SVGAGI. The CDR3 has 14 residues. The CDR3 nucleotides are TGTGCCAGCACACTAGCGCCGAGCTCCTACGAGCAGTACTTC. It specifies CASTLAPSSYEQYF.

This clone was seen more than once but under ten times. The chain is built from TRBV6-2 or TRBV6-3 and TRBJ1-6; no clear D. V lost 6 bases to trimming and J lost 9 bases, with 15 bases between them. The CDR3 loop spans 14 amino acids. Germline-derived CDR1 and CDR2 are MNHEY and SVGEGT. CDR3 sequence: CASSDGGSGSPLHF. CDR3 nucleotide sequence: TGTGCCAGCAGCGATGGTGGTAGTGGTTCACCCCTCCACTTT.

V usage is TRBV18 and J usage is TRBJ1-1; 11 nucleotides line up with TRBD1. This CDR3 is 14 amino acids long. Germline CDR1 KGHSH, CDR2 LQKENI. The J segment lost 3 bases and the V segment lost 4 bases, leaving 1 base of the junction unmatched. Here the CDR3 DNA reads TGTGCCAGCTCACGGGGACAGGGGGACACTGAAGCTTTCTTT. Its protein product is CASSRGQGDTEAFF.

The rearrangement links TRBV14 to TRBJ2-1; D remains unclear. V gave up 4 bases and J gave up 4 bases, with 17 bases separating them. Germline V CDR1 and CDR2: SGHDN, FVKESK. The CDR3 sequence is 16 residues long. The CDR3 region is CASSPTNVRRYNEQFF. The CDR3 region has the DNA TGTGCCAGCAGCCCCACAAACGTCCGGCGGTACAATGAGCAGTTCTTC.

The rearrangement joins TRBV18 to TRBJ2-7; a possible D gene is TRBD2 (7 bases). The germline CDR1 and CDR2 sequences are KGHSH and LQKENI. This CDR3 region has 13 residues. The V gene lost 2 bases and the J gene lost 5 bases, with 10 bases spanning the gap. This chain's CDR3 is CASSPSGGHEQYF. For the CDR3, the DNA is TGTGCCAGCTCACCATCGGGGGGCCACGAGCAGTACTTC.

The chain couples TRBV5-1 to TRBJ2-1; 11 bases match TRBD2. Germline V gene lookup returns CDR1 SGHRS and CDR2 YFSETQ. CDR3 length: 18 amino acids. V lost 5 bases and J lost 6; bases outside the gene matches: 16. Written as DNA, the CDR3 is TGCGCCAGCAGAAAAGGGGTACTAGCGGGAGTATCTTTCAATGAGCAGTTCTTC. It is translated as CASRKGVLAGVSFNEQFF.